The clone carrying this TCR beta chain showed up just once. Its specificity is unknown. The CDR3 has 19 residues. Trimming left V 1 base short and J 2 bases short, with 22 bases between. In germline, CDR1 is SGHTS, CDR2 YDEGEE. This specimen comes from a study of cytotoxic CD8 clonotypes in ibrutinib-treated CLL. Study outcomes and limitations: Once treatment began, public clonotypes, which were uncommon, contracted or stayed stable. Clonality was higher at baseline than in age-matched healthy donors and tracked circulating CD8+ T-cell counts.

The assay was immunoSEQ multiplex PCR, and TCRdb's table has in-frame clones only and misses some. The sample includes 250,000 to 350,000 clones, approximately 79% of them seen just once. This rearrangement joins TRBV5-8 to TRBJ1-5; D gene unclear. Sequenced here: PBMCs, sampled at disease progression, from a patient treated with ibrutinib. The TCR comes from a human donor with chronic lymphocytic leukemia. CDR3 DNA: TGTGCCAGCAGCTTGCTGGAGAGGGTTCGGATAGAAGGCAATCAGCCCCAGCATTTT. Translated, it gives CASSLLERVRIEGNQPQHF. Looking up the rest from reference TRBV5-8 and TRBJ1-5 gives the full variable domain: EAGVTQSPTHLIKTRGQQATLRCSPISGHTSVYWYQQALGLGLQFLLWYDEGEERNRGNFPPRFSGRQFPNYSSELNVNALELEDSALYLCASSLLERVRIEGNQPQHFGDGTRLSIL.